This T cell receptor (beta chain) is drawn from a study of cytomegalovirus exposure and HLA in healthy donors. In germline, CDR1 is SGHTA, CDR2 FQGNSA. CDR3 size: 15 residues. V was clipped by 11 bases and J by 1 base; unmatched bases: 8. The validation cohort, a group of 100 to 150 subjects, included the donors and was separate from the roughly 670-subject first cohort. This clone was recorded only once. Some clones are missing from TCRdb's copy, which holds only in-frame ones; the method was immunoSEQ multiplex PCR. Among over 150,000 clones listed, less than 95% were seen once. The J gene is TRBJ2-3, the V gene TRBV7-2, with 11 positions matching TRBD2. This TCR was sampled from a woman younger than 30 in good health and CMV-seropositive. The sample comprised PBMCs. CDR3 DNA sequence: TGTGCCGGGAATAGCGGGGGGGCGGGCACAGATACGCAGTATTTT. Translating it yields CAGNSGGAGTDTQYF.